This TCR beta chain emerged from a study of blood T cell repertoires in COVID-19. Sequenced by immunoSEQ multiplex PCR; TCRdb stores in-frame clones only, minus some. Seen here are about 70,000 clones, nearly 85% observed once, and the top ten hold less than 2%. The receptor comes from a woman aged 60 to 75 with acute or convalescent COVID-19. Sequenced input: peripheral blood.

DNA of the CDR3: TGCGCCAGCAGCTTGGGACGTCTCGGTAGGGGGAATTCTAACTATGGCTACACCTTC. Amino acid sequence: CASSLGRLGRGNSNYGYTF. V gene TRBV5-1 combines with J gene TRBJ1-2, with D possibly being TRBD1 (6 bases). V was pared by 0 bases and J by 0 bases, with 21 bases between. CDR1 is SGHRS and CDR2 is YFSETQ in the germline V gene. The CDR3 covers 19 residues.